Listed below are T cell receptor beta chains from one sample, sequenced in a study of blood T cell repertoires in COVID-19. Clones were read by immunoSEQ multiplex PCR, and TCRdb kept only the in-frame ones, dropping some. The table records 150,000 to 250,000 clones, about 80% of them present only once. Material: peripheral blood. These TCRs come from a human donor with acute or convalescent COVID-19. The donor label of this sample is uncertain. Each CDR3 is given without its conserved first and last residue.

v_gene | CDR3aa
TRBV19 | ASSLFSVSGANVLT
TRBV4-1 | ASSQEGEQQGTNQPQH
TRBV19 | ASGATSGSPWKQF
TRBV7-2 | ASTLAGREGNTIY
TRBV28 | ASSFGTGRD
TRBV5-6 | ASSLGQGVNQPQH
TRBV24-1 | ATSDPRTGGIDEQF
TRBV6-5 | ASSYRSGGSWTEAF
TRBV11-2 | ASSLPRGVAGVLYEQY
TRBV9 | ASSTYPGTGYGYT
TRBV6-1 | ASSETFANTEAF
TRBV7-8 | ASSQDYEQF
TRBV5-1 | ASSSQVSNTEAF
TRBV27 | ASSPLLTYGNTGELF
TRBV19 | ASSREGMYGYT
TRBV23-1 | ASPGQGAREQY
TRBV7-2 | ASSYSTVKQY
TRBV10-3 | AIRDREYEQY
TRBV19 | ASIDRGHGGYT
TRBV5-6 | ASTSQGVWSPLH
TRBV30 | AWSSGQEGTDTQY
TRBV6-1 | ASSEHGDTGELF
TRBV20-1 | SASSGRASEQF
TRBV2 | ASSVDTVAEAF
TRBV2 | ASSERETGLNSPLH
TRBV9 | ASSVNGISTDTQY
TRBV12-3/TRBV12-4 | ASSETEAF
TRBV19 | ASSIRGQSDQPQH
TRBV2 | ASRDRSVQETQY
TRBV6-6 | ATSENTGELF
TRBV30 | AWSVQRGTEAF
TRBV6-6 | ASSYSGTGQETQY
TRBV6-5 | ASSYSGLEGYT
TRBV5-4 | ASSWGTGGESPLH
TRBV27 | ASYPWGGDTQY
TRBV30 | AWAAGYEQY
TRBV10-3 | AIRSTGTNYGYT
TRBV14 | ASSRGRGGTTNEKLF
TRBV7-3 | ASSLGLAVGDTQY
TRBV5-5 | ASSLLTDTQY
TRBV5-1 | ASSLTGRGETQY
TRBV11-1 | ASSRDLGTDTQY
TRBV10-3 | AISDGGSYNEQF
TRBV11-1 | ASSFSAGPGNTIY
TRBV9 | ASSVSWGEDWPQH
TRBV5-4 | ASSKQGSGNTIY
TRBV5-6 | ASSFGQGRSPLH
TRBV19 | ASSIVQAAEAF
TRBV15 | ATSRGGAAGNQPQH
TRBV6-6 | ATQSRELSYEQY